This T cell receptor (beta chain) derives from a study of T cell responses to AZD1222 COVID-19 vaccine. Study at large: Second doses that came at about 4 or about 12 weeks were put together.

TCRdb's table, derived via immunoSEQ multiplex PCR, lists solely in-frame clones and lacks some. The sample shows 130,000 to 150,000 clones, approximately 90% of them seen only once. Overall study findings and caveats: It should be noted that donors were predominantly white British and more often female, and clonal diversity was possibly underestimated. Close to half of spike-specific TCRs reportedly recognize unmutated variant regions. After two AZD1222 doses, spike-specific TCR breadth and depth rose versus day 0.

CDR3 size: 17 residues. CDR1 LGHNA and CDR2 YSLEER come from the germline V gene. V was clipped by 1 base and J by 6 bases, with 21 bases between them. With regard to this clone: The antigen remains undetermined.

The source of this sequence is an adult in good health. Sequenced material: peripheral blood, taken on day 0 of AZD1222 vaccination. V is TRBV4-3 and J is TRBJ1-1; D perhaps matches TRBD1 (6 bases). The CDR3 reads CASSQGDRGVGGAEAFF. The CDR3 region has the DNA TGCGCCAGCAGCCAAGGTGATAGAGGGGTAGGGGGGGCTGAAGCTTTCTTT.